The 6 T cell receptor beta chains below all came from one sample that was sequenced in a study of blood T cell repertoires in COVID-19. Profiled with immunoSEQ multiplex PCR; TCRdb holds only in-frame clones, not every one. Of approximately 670,000 clones in the sample, approximately 90% were seen once. Material: peripheral blood. The receptors were gathered from a woman younger than 30 with acute or convalescent COVID-19.

The V call is TRBV5-1, the J call TRBJ1-2; 7 positions match TRBD1. After removal of 2 bases from V and 6 bases from J, the junction contained 10 bases not matched to a gene. The CDR3 has 15 amino acids. Germline V gene data show CDR1 as SGHRS and CDR2 as YFSETQ. The CDR3 region is CASSFAAGTVNGYTF. As DNA, the CDR3 is TGCGCCAGCAGCTTTGCTGCCGGGACAGTAAATGGCTACACCTTC.

This sequence joins TRBV28 and TRBJ2-7; perhaps TRBD1 as D (7 bases). The germline V gene has CDR1 MDHEN and CDR2 SYDVKM. V was trimmed by 8 bases and J by 5 bases, leaving 16 bases between them. The CDR3 length is 13 residues. The CDR3 coding sequence is TGTGCCAGCCAGACGACAGGGAGGCACGAGCAGTACTTC. Translating it yields CASQTTGRHEQYF.

This sequence joins TRBV10-3 and TRBJ2-7, with TRBD1 identical over 7 bases. With 3 bases clipped from V and 4 bases from J, the junction kept 3 bases outside the gene matches. CDR1 ENHRY and CDR2 SYGVKD come from the germline V gene. This CDR3 comprises 13 residues. The CDR3 reads CAISDPTGYEQYF. The CDR3 DNA reads TGTGCCATCAGTGACCCGACAGGGTACGAGCAGTACTTC.

The rearrangement links TRBV29-1 to TRBJ2-3, with 9 bases fitting TRBD2. Germline assignment: CDR1 SQVTM and CDR2 ANQGSEA. The CDR3 consists of 16 residues. V lost 3 bases, J lost 6 bases, and 13 bases stayed unmatched. DNA of the CDR3: TGCAGCGTTGAGCTGGGCGGGGGGGCTTTCGGCGATACGCAGTATTTT. It translates to CSVELGGGAFGDTQYF.

This clone has only one observation. J is TRBJ2-1 and V is TRBV7-9; D unclear. CDR3 length equals 15 residues. V gave up 3 bases and J gave up 1 base, with 10 bases separating them. In germline, CDR1 is SEHNR, CDR2 FQNEAQ (reference sequence). CDR3 sequence (DNA): TGTGCCAGCAGCTTGGGTTCAGCGTCCTACAATGAGCAGTTCTTC. Its translation: CASSLGSASYNEQFF.

The rearrangement uses TRBV27 and TRBJ1-3, with 7 bases aligning to TRBD1. This CDR3 is built from 17 residues. V lost 5 bases to trimming and J lost 3 bases; unmatched junction nucleotides: 13. Germline V CDR1 and CDR2: MNHEY, SMNVEV (reference sequence). CDR3 nucleotides: TGTGCCAGCAGTCCAATCCTTGACAGGGCTTTTGGAAACACCATATATTTT. Residues: CASSPILDRAFGNTIYF.